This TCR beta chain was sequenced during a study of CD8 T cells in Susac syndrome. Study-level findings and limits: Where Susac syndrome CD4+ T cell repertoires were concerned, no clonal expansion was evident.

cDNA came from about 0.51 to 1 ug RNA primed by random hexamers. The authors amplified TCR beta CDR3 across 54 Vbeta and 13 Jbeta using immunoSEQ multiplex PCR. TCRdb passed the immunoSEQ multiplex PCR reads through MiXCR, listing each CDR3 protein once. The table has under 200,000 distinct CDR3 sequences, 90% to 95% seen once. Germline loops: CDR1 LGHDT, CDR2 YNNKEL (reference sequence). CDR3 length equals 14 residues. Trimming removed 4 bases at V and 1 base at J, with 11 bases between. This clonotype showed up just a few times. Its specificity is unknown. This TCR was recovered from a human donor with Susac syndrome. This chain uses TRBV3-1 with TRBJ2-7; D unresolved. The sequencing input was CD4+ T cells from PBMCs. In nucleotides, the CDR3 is TGTGCCAGCAGCCCGTTCGGTCAGTCCTACGAGCAGTACTTC. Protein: CASSPFGQSYEQYF.